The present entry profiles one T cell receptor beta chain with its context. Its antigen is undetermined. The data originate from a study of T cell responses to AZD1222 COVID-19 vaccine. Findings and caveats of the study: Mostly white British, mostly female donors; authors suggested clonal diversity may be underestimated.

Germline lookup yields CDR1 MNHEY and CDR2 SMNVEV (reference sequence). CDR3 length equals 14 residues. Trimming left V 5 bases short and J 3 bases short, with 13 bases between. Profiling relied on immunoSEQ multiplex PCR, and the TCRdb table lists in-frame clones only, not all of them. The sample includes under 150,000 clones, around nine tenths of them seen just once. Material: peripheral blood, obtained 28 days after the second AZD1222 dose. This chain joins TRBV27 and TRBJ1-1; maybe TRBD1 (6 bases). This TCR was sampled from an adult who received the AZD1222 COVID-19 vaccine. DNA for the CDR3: TGTGCCAGCAGTGAGACAGGATGGGACACTGAAGCTTTCTTT. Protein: CASSETGWDTEAFF.